This record concerns one T cell receptor (beta chain) sequence. The entry originates in a study of CD8+ T cells in alopecia areata. Investigators isolated RNA and reverse transcribed it into cDNA to act as the sequencing template. Produced via immunoSEQ multiplex PCR; TCRdb's table is partial and in-frame only. In the table there are around 97,000 clones, roughly 50% of which are singletons. CDR3 length: 13 amino acids. V gave up 5 bases and J gave up 2 bases; unmatched junction bases: 5. Germline CDR1 and CDR2: SQVTM and ANQGSEA. The sequence derives from a human donor in good health. Source material: CD4+ T cells sorted from blood. This sequence joins TRBV29-1 and TRBJ2-5, with 7 bases matching TRBD2. This CDR3 reads CSVSEGGQETQYF. DNA for the CDR3: TGCAGCGTTTCTGAGGGAGGGCAAGAGACCCAGTACTTC.